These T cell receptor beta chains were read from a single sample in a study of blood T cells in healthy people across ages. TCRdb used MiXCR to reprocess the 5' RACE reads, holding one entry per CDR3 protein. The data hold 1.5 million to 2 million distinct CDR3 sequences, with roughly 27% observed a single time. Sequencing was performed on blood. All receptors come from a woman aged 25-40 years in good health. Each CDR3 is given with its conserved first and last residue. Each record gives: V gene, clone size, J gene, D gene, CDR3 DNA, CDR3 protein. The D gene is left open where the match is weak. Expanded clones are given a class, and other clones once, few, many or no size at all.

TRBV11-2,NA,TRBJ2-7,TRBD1,TGTGCCAGCAGCTCTCCGGACAGGGGTACCTACGAGCAGTACTTC,CASSSPDRGTYEQYF
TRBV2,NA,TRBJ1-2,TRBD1,TGTGCCAGCAGTTTCGAAGCAGGACAGGGGAACGGCTACACCTTC,CASSFEAGQGNGYTF
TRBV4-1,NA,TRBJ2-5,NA,TGCGCCAGCAGCCAGGGGGACTGGGAAGAGACCCAGTACTTC,CASSQGDWEETQYF
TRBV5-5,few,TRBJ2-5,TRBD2,TGTGCCAGCAGCTTTGGACAGCGGGGGCTCCAAGAGACCCAGTACTTC,CASSFGQRGLQETQYF
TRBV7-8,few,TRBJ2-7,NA,TGTGCCAGCAGCTCGAATACCGGGGATTACGAGCAGTACTTC,CASSSNTGDYEQYF
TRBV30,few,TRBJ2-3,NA,TGTGCCTGGAGGGACCCCGAGTATTTT,CAWRDPEYF
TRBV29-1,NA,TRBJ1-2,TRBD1,TGCAGCGTGTACACCGGGACAGGGGGCGAAGGCTACACCTTC,CSVYTGTGGEGYTF
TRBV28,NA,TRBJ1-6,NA,TGTGCCAGCAGCCCTCGTGAGGGGTATAATTCACCCCTCCACTTT,CASSPREGYNSPLHF
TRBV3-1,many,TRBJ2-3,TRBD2,TGTGCCAGCCGACCCCCCGCGGGGGTGGGCACAGATACGCAGTATTTT,CASRPPAGVGTDTQYF
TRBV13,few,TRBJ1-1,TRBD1,TGTGCCAGCAGCCCCCCGGGACAGGGGCAATCGGCTTTCTTT,CASSPPGQGQSAFF
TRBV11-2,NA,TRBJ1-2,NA,TGTGCCAGCAGCTTAGAGGGGATACCATACTATGGCTACACCTTC,CASSLEGIPYYGYTF
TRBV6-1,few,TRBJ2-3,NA,TGTGCCAGCAGACCATATAGCGAATCATCGGCAGATACGCAGTATTTT,CASRPYSESSADTQYF
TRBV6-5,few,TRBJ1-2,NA,TGTGCCAGCAGCGGTCCGGGAAGGTCCAACTATGGCTACACCTTC,CASSGPGRSNYGYTF
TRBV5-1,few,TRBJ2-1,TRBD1,TGCGCCAGCAGCTCCGGGACAGGGAGCGATGAGCAGTTCTTC,CASSSGTGSDEQFF
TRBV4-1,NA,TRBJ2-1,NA,TGCGCCAGCAGCCAGGAGAAACTAGGTGAGCAGTTCTTC,CASSQEKLGEQFF
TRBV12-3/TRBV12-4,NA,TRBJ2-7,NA,TGTGCCAGCAGTTATACATTGACAGGTTCGGACGAGCAGTACTTC,CASSYTLTGSDEQYF
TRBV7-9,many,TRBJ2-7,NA,TGTGCCAGCAGCTTACGAGGGAGTTGGTACGAGCAGTACTTC,CASSLRGSWYEQYF
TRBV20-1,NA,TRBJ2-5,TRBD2,TGCAGTGCCAGGCTAGCGGGGCTTGCAGAGACCCAGTACTTC,CSARLAGLAETQYF
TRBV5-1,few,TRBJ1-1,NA,TGCGCCAGCGCTGGTGGAGAGACCTTGAACACTGAAGCTTTCTTT,CASAGGETLNTEAFF
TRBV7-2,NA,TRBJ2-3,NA,TGTGCCGGCAGCTTAGCTAGCACAGATACGCAGTATTTT,CAGSLASTDTQYF
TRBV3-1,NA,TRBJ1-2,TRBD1,TGTGCCAGCAGCCAGCGGGACAGGCACCGGGGCTACACCTTC,CASSQRDRHRGYTF
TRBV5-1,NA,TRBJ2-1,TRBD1,TGCGCCAGCAACTCCAGGGGGAGCTCCTACAATGAGCAGTTCTTC,CASNSRGSSYNEQFF
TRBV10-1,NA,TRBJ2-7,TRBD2,TGCGCCAGCAGTGAGTCTAGCGGGGGGTCCTACGAGCAGTACTTC,CASSESSGGSYEQYF
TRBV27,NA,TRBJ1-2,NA,TGTGCCAGCAGTTTATCGATCGGGGTCTGGGATGGCTACACCTTC,CASSLSIGVWDGYTF
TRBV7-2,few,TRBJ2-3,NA,TGTGCCAGCAGCTTAGCGCGGCAAGGGGGCACAGATACGCAGTATTTT,CASSLARQGGTDTQYF
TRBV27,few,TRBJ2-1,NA,TGTGCCAGCATTTTACGAGAAAACAATGAGCAGTTCTTC,CASILRENNEQFF
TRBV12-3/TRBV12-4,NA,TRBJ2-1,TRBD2,TGTGCCAGCAGTTCCCGGTTGGGACTAGCCGGGGGGGGCCCCTACAATGAGCAGTTCTTC,CASSSRLGLAGGGPYNEQFF
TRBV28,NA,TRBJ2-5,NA,TGTGCCAGCGGGGGACATGGCCCTCAAGAGACCCAGTACTTC,CASGGHGPQETQYF
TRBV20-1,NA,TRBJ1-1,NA,TGCAGTGCTAGAGATTCGGGTAGCCCTGAAGCTTTCTTT,CSARDSGSPEAFF
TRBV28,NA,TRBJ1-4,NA,TGTGCCAGCAGCCCCCCGGGACGGGGGAGTGAAAAACTGTTTTTT,CASSPPGRGSEKLFF
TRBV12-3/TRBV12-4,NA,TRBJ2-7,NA,TGTGCCAGCACGCGGAGGACCCCGTACGAGCAGTACTTC,CASTRRTPYEQYF
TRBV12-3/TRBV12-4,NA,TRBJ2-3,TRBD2,TGTGCCAGCAGCCCAAGGCCAGCGGGGGGCACAGATACGCAGTATTTT,CASSPRPAGGTDTQYF
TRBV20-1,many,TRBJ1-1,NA,TGCAGTGCTAGAGATTTAAAGAAGAACACTGAAGCTTTCTTT,CSARDLKKNTEAFF
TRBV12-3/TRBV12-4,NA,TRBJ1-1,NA,TGTGCCAGCAGTTTTCAGGGTCTGACTGAAGCTTTCTTT,CASSFQGLTEAFF
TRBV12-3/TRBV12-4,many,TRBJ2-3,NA,TGTGCCAGCTCCCCAGGGGGGGAGACAGATACGCAGTATTTT,CASSPGGETDTQYF